This T cell receptor beta chain emerged from a study of cytomegalovirus exposure and HLA in healthy donors. The V segment lost 3 bases and the J segment 2 bases; nucleotides outside the gene matches: 5. Germline assignment: CDR1 SGHKS and CDR2 YYEKEE (reference sequence). CDR3 length equals 15 residues. As regards this clone: Its antigen is still unknown.

Every donor was a healthy person donating bone marrow. General observations from the study: Upon later analysis, TCR association rates were observed to vary by HLA locus, being highest for DRB1 and lowest for HLA-C. V- and J-gene trimming of TCR beta was linked (in a later analysis) to a missense DCLRE1C variant.

Amplification used 60 Vbeta primers and 13 Jbeta primers. Methods used by the authors: It was a later analysis that counted 83 million or so unique TCR beta chains, of which 9 million to 13 million were shared. Using immunoSEQ multiplex PCR, the repertoire was profiled, and TCRdb retains in-frame clones only, with some absent. The DNA was the basis for D and trimming; V, J and clone size are from that table. The data contain some 150,000 clones, around 88% of them seen just once; the ten biggest clones take up 0.85% to 1%. The chain carries TRBV5-5 and TRBJ1-5; 7 bases are shared with TRBD1. This TCR came from a woman aged 25-40 years in good health and CMV-seronegative. The sample comprised PBMCs. The CDR3 sequence is CASSSTTGRNQPQHF. The CDR3 DNA follows: TGTGCCAGCAGCTCGACGACAGGGCGCAATCAGCCCCAGCATTTT.